This entry lists 5 T cell receptor beta chains sequenced from one sample in a study of response to subunit inactivated influenza vaccine. TCRdb passed the RT-PCR reads through MiXCR, listing each CDR3 protein once. Counted here are hundreds of thousands of distinct CDR3 sequences, approximately 14% occurring once; the ten biggest clones make up about 9.9%. Sequences were derived from PBMCs from blood, sampled approximately 12 days after vaccination. These receptor sequences come from a man over 45 who received an inactivated influenza vaccine.

The rearrangement joins TRBV11-2 to TRBJ2-5; 7 bases agree with TRBD2. Germline CDR1 SGHAT, CDR2 FQNNGV. The CDR3 runs to 15 residues. After removal of 6 bases from V and 1 base from J, the junction contained 8 bases not matched to a gene. CDR3 DNA: TGTGCCAGCAGTACTAGGACTAGAAGCCAAGAGACCCAGTACTTC. It is translated as CASSTRTRSQETQYF. Together with reference TRBV11-2 and TRBJ2-5, the CDR3 gives the full variable domain: EAGVAQSPRYKIIEKRQSVAFWCNPISGHATLYWYQQILGQGPKLLIQFQNNGVVDDSQLPKDRFSAERLKGVDSTLKIQPAKLEDSAVYLCASSTRTRSQETQYFGPGTRLLVL.

This clonotype was seen only a few times. This CDR3 is CASRIPTSTGELFF. Written as DNA, the CDR3 is TGTGCCAGCAGAATACCGACGAGCACCGGGGAGCTGTTTTTT. The chain links TRBV7-2 to TRBJ2-2; D is unclear. The CDR3 spans 14 residues. In germline, CDR1 is SGHTA, CDR2 FQGNSA. The V gene lost 6 bases and the J gene lost 4 bases, with 12 bases spanning the gap. The variable domain in full, completed from reference TRBV7-2 and TRBJ2-2, reads GAGVSQSPSNKVTEKGKDVELRCDPISGHTALYWYRQSLGQGLEFLIYFQGNSAPDKSGLPSDRFSAERTGGSVSTLTIQRTQQEDSAVYLCASRIPTSTGELFFGEGSRLTVL.

This clonotype turned up a few times. The chain is built from TRBV20-1 and TRBJ2-5; TRBD1 matches at 9 bases. This CDR3 comprises 15 residues. Germline CDR1 reads DFQATT; CDR2 reads SNEGSKA (reference sequence). Germline trimming cut 1 base from V and 5 bases from J; bases unmatched to any gene: 8. CDR3 loop: CSARVGTGYGETQYF. Here the CDR3 DNA reads TGCAGTGCTAGAGTGGGGACAGGGTATGGGGAGACCCAGTACTTC.

The rearrangement uses TRBV11-2 and TRBJ2-1; possible D gene TRBD1, 5 bases. V was cut by 1 base and J by 6 bases, with 10 bases left in between. The CDR3 is 14 amino acids. Germline V gives CDR1 SGHAT, CDR2 FQNNGV. CDR3 bases: TGTGCCAGCAGCTTAGTATGGGGCAGCAATGAGCAGTTCTTC. Its protein product is CASSLVWGSNEQFF.

CDR3 residues: CASSLVEQYF. The CDR3, as DNA: TGTGCCAGCAGTTTGGTCGAGCAGTACTTC. The genes are TRBV28 and TRBJ2-7; D is ambiguous. V lost 3 bases and J 6 bases, leaving 3 bases between the germline ends. Germline V gene lookup returns CDR1 MDHEN and CDR2 SYDVKM. This CDR3 has 10 residues. Filled out from reference TRBV28 and TRBJ2-7, the complete variable domain reads DVKVTQSSRYLVKRTGEKVFLECVQDMDHENMFWYRQDPGLGLRLIYFSYDVKMKEKGDIPEGYSVSREKKERFSLILESASTNQTSMYLCASSLVEQYFGPGTRLTVT.